This T cell receptor (beta chain) was obtained from a study of T cell responses to AZD1222 COVID-19 vaccine. Across the whole study: Combined were second doses at about 4 or about 12 weeks. Study-wide results and limits: Unmutated variant regions reportedly attract nearly half of all spike-specific TCRs. Spike-specific TCR breadth and depth went up after people got two AZD1222 doses. Donors, mostly white British, included more females; clonal diversity was possibly underestimated.

Comment on this clone: Its antigen is as yet unknown.

The CDR3 covers 17 residues. The germline CDR1 and CDR2 sequences are SGHTA and FQGNSA. V was clipped by 5 bases and J by 3 bases; unmatched bases: 13. Data came from immunoSEQ multiplex PCR; TCRdb stores just in-frame clones and leaves some out. The sample shows 100,000 or so clones, 86% of them seen only once. This sample comprised peripheral blood, obtained on day 0 of AZD1222 vaccination. The sequence was collected from an adult in good health. This chain joins TRBV7-2 and TRBJ2-3, with 8 bases identical to TRBD2. The CDR3 nucleotides are TGTGCCAGCAGCCCGAGATTGAGTGCGGGGGGAACAGATACGCAGTATTTT. Encoded protein: CASSPRLSAGGTDTQYF. Complete variable domain (other parts from reference TRBV7-2 and TRBJ2-3): GAGVSQSPSNKVTEKGKDVELRCDPISGHTALYWYRQSLGQGLEFLIYFQGNSAPDKSGLPSDRFSAERTGGSVSTLTIQRTQQEDSAVYLCASSPRLSAGGTDTQYFGPGTRLTVL.